This is a list of T cell receptor beta chains from one sample in a study of PD-1 blockade in classical Hodgkin lymphoma. Assay used: immunoSEQ multiplex PCR; TCRdb lists only in-frame clones, some missing. The sample has about 100,000 clones, roughly 89% seen once. The specimen comprised peripheral blood mononuclear cells (PBMCs), sampled before the second cycle of nivolumab. The source of these receptors is a human donor with classical Hodgkin lymphoma. Each CDR3 is given with its conserved first and last residue. D genes are given only for firm matches. Clone size is stated in some rows and not others, as once, few, many or a class when expanded.

v_gene: TRBV25-1; abundance: -; d_gene: TRBD1; j_gene: TRBJ1-4; CDR3aa: CASSEGAGGLNEKLFF; CDR3nt: TGTGCCAGCAGTGAAGGGGCAGGGGGGCTTAATGAAAAACTGTTTTTT
v_gene: TRBV27; abundance: -; d_gene: TRBD2; j_gene: TRBJ2-1; CDR3aa: CASSPGLAVHNEQFF; CDR3nt: TGTGCCAGCAGCCCCGGACTAGCGGTACACAATGAGCAGTTCTTC
v_gene: TRBV9; abundance: once; d_gene: TRBD1; j_gene: TRBJ1-6; CDR3aa: CASSARTGGPAPLHF; CDR3nt: TGTGCCAGCAGCGCCAGGACAGGGGGGCCTGCACCCCTCCACTTT
v_gene: TRBV4-2; abundance: -; d_gene: -; j_gene: TRBJ1-5; CDR3aa: CASSQEQGGQPQHF; CDR3nt: TGTGCCAGCAGCCAAGAACAGGGTGGTCAGCCCCAGCATTTT
v_gene: TRBV7-9; abundance: -; d_gene: TRBD2; j_gene: TRBJ2-3; CDR3aa: CASSRLAGSKDTQYF; CDR3nt: TGTGCCAGCAGCCGGCTAGCGGGGAGCAAGGATACGCAGTATTTT
v_gene: TRBV11-3; abundance: -; d_gene: -; j_gene: TRBJ2-7; CDR3aa: CASSPTSLPSVEQYF; CDR3nt: TGTGCCAGCAGTCCGACCAGCCTCCCTTCGGTCGAGCAGTACTTC
v_gene: TRBV7-8; abundance: -; d_gene: -; j_gene: TRBJ1-1; CDR3aa: CASSLSTGTLTEAFF; CDR3nt: TGTGCCAGCAGCCTATCCACCGGGACCCTAACTGAAGCTTTCTTT
v_gene: TRBV7-6; abundance: -; d_gene: -; j_gene: TRBJ1-1; CDR3aa: CASSLDPNTEAFF; CDR3nt: TGTGCCAGCAGCTTAGATCCGAACACTGAAGCTTTCTTT
v_gene: TRBV7-2; abundance: -; d_gene: TRBD1; j_gene: TRBJ2-1; CDR3aa: CASSLESPGGNEQFF; CDR3nt: TGTGCCAGCAGCTTAGAATCCCCAGGGGGCAATGAGCAGTTCTTC
v_gene: TRBV7-6; abundance: -; d_gene: TRBD1; j_gene: TRBJ1-4; CDR3aa: CASSFGRGNEKLFF; CDR3nt: TGTGCCAGCAGCTTCGGCAGGGGGAATGAAAAACTGTTTTTT
v_gene: TRBV6-4; abundance: -; d_gene: -; j_gene: TRBJ2-1; CDR3aa: CASSDTSRGAEQFF; CDR3nt: TGTGCCAGCAGTGATACGAGCAGGGGGGCTGAGCAGTTCTTC
v_gene: TRBV14; abundance: -; d_gene: -; j_gene: TRBJ2-3; CDR3aa: CASSQRYTDTQYF; CDR3nt: TGTGCCAGCAGCCAACGATACACAGATACGCAGTATTTT
v_gene: TRBV29-1; abundance: -; d_gene: -; j_gene: TRBJ1-2; CDR3aa: CSVVRSSPRGNYGYTF; CDR3nt: TGCAGCGTTGTAAGGTCCTCTCCTCGGGGCAACTATGGCTACACCTTC
v_gene: TRBV4-3; abundance: -; d_gene: -; j_gene: TRBJ2-7; CDR3aa: CASSQELYGTYEQYF; CDR3nt: TGCGCCAGCAGCCAAGAGTTATACGGAACCTACGAGCAGTACTTC
v_gene: TRBV13; abundance: -; d_gene: TRBD1; j_gene: TRBJ1-2; CDR3aa: CASSQDRAGYTF; CDR3nt: TGTGCCAGCAGCCAAGACAGGGCGGGCTACACCTTC
v_gene: TRBV7-9; abundance: -; d_gene: TRBD1; j_gene: TRBJ2-7; CDR3aa: CASTLLGQGDEQYF; CDR3nt: TGTGCCAGCACCCTCCTAGGACAGGGGGACGAGCAGTACTTC
v_gene: TRBV6-5; abundance: -; d_gene: -; j_gene: TRBJ2-7; CDR3aa: CASSEATFYEQYF; CDR3nt: TGTGCCAGCAGTGAAGCTACCTTTTACGAGCAGTACTTC
v_gene: TRBV19; abundance: -; d_gene: TRBD1; j_gene: TRBJ1-1; CDR3aa: CASSPLRQGNTEAFF; CDR3nt: TGTGCCAGTAGTCCACTCCGACAGGGGAACACTGAAGCTTTCTTT
v_gene: TRBV5-4; abundance: few; d_gene: TRBD1; j_gene: TRBJ1-6; CDR3aa: CASSLDRLASPLHF; CDR3nt: TGTGCCAGCAGCCTGGACAGGTTAGCTTCACCCCTCCACTTT
v_gene: TRBV6-5; abundance: -; d_gene: -; j_gene: TRBJ2-1; CDR3aa: CASSSTHRREQFF; CDR3nt: TGTGCCAGCAGTTCTACCCACCGCCGCGAGCAGTTCTTC
v_gene: TRBV5-1; abundance: -; d_gene: -; j_gene: TRBJ2-7; CDR3aa: CASSLPEAGSSYEQYF; CDR3nt: TGCGCCAGCAGCTTGCCCGAGGCAGGGAGCTCCTACGAGCAGTACTTC
v_gene: TRBV27; abundance: -; d_gene: TRBD1; j_gene: TRBJ1-1; CDR3aa: CASSFRLVSGTGEDTEAFF; CDR3nt: TGTGCCAGCAGTTTCCGCCTCGTCTCCGGGACAGGGGAGGACACTGAAGCTTTCTTT
v_gene: TRBV5-1; abundance: -; d_gene: TRBD2; j_gene: TRBJ2-1; CDR3aa: CASSLLASGVSYNEQFF; CDR3nt: TGCGCCAGCAGCTTGCTGGCTAGCGGGGTGTCCTACAATGAGCAGTTCTTC
v_gene: TRBV7-2; abundance: -; d_gene: -; j_gene: TRBJ2-7; CDR3aa: CASSLGTAYYEQYF; CDR3nt: TGTGCCAGCAGCTTAGGGACAGCATACTACGAGCAGTACTTC
v_gene: TRBV28; abundance: -; d_gene: -; j_gene: TRBJ1-3; CDR3aa: CASSTDILSGNTIYF; CDR3nt: TGTGCCAGCAGCACCGACATACTCTCTGGAAACACCATATATTTT
v_gene: TRBV5-4; abundance: -; d_gene: TRBD1; j_gene: TRBJ1-2; CDR3aa: CASSSPKAGGYGYTF; CDR3nt: TGTGCCAGCAGCTCGCCTAAGGCAGGGGGCTATGGCTACACCTTC
v_gene: TRBV7-9; abundance: once; d_gene: TRBD2; j_gene: TRBJ2-7; CDR3aa: CASSLGTSGGSTYEQYF; CDR3nt: TGTGCCAGCAGCTTAGGGACTAGCGGGGGCTCAACCTACGAGCAGTACTTC
v_gene: TRBV28; abundance: -; d_gene: TRBD1; j_gene: TRBJ1-5; CDR3aa: CASSFRTGGNQPQHF; CDR3nt: TGTGCCAGCAGTTTTAGGACAGGGGGCAATCAGCCCCAGCATTTT
v_gene: TRBV27; abundance: -; d_gene: TRBD2; j_gene: TRBJ2-7; CDR3aa: CASSYQAGDSYEQYF; CDR3nt: TGTGCCAGCAGTTACCAAGCGGGGGACTCCTACGAGCAGTACTTC
v_gene: TRBV9; abundance: -; d_gene: -; j_gene: TRBJ2-7; CDR3aa: CASSTEGRYEQYF; CDR3nt: TGTGCCAGCAGCACCGAGGGCAGGTACGAGCAGTACTTC
v_gene: TRBV2; abundance: once; d_gene: -; j_gene: TRBJ1-4; CDR3aa: CASSEVRSNEKLFF; CDR3nt: TGTGCCAGCAGTGAGGTCAGGAGTAATGAAAAACTGTTTTTT
v_gene: TRBV4-2; abundance: -; d_gene: TRBD1; j_gene: TRBJ1-2; CDR3aa: CASSLSTGGDGYTF; CDR3nt: TGTGCCAGCAGCCTTTCGACAGGGGGAGATGGCTACACCTTC
v_gene: TRBV29-1; abundance: -; d_gene: -; j_gene: TRBJ1-2; CDR3aa: CSVALARYGYTF; CDR3nt: TGCAGCGTTGCGTTGGCTCGATATGGCTACACCTTC
v_gene: TRBV10-3; abundance: -; d_gene: -; j_gene: TRBJ1-2; CDR3aa: CAISESTRVGGNRFGYTF; CDR3nt: TGTGCCATCAGTGAGTCGACTCGGGTTGGAGGGAACCGTTTTGGCTACACCTTC
v_gene: TRBV7-3; abundance: -; d_gene: TRBD2; j_gene: TRBJ2-3; CDR3aa: CASSSTGGFTDTQYF; CDR3nt: TGTGCCAGCAGTTCGACGGGGGGGTTCACAGATACGCAGTATTTT
v_gene: TRBV19; abundance: -; d_gene: -; j_gene: TRBJ1-1; CDR3aa: CASSIVGGVNTEAFF; CDR3nt: TGTGCCAGTAGTATAGTTGGAGGGGTTAACACTGAAGCTTTCTTT
v_gene: TRBV11-2; abundance: -; d_gene: -; j_gene: TRBJ1-2; CDR3aa: CASSLGVYGYTF; CDR3nt: TGTGCCAGCAGCTTAGGCGTTTATGGCTACACCTTC
v_gene: TRBV30; abundance: -; d_gene: -; j_gene: TRBJ2-7; CDR3aa: CAGTLSNLGHEQYF; CDR3nt: TGTGCCGGTACATTGAGCAATTTGGGTCACGAGCAGTACTTC
v_gene: TRBV20-1; abundance: -; d_gene: TRBD1; j_gene: TRBJ1-5; CDR3aa: CSGGGSRPQHF; CDR3nt: TGCAGTGGAGGGGGCAGTCGGCCCCAGCATTTT
v_gene: TRBV10-3; abundance: -; d_gene: -; j_gene: TRBJ2-5; CDR3aa: CAISADGRLETQYF; CDR3nt: TGTGCCATCAGTGCCGATGGCCGCCTTGAGACCCAGTACTTC
v_gene: TRBV5-1; abundance: -; d_gene: -; j_gene: TRBJ1-2; CDR3aa: CASSLESNGYTF; CDR3nt: TGCGCCAGCAGCTTGGAGTCAAATGGCTACACCTTC
v_gene: TRBV10-2; abundance: -; d_gene: TRBD1; j_gene: TRBJ2-7; CDR3aa: CASRNRGSTYEQYF; CDR3nt: TGCGCCAGCAGAAACAGGGGGTCCACCTACGAGCAGTACTTC
v_gene: TRBV27; abundance: -; d_gene: -; j_gene: TRBJ1-1; CDR3aa: CASSPQEGMNTEAFF; CDR3nt: TGTGCCAGCAGTCCCCAGGAGGGAATGAACACTGAAGCTTTCTTT
v_gene: TRBV30; abundance: -; d_gene: TRBD1; j_gene: TRBJ2-4; CDR3aa: CAWSTGPQGQGGDIQYF; CDR3nt: TGTGCCTGGAGTACAGGCCCCCAGGGACAGGGTGGGGACATTCAGTACTTC
v_gene: TRBV18; abundance: -; d_gene: -; j_gene: TRBJ2-3; CDR3aa: CASSPRADTQYF; CDR3nt: TGTGCCAGCTCACCCAGGGCCGATACGCAGTATTTT
v_gene: TRBV5-4; abundance: -; d_gene: -; j_gene: TRBJ2-5; CDR3aa: CASSLVEVQETQYF; CDR3nt: TGTGCCAGCAGCTTGGTTGAGGTCCAAGAGACCCAGTACTTC
v_gene: TRBV7-8; abundance: -; d_gene: -; j_gene: TRBJ2-7; CDR3aa: CASSPNRLAPSHEQYF; CDR3nt: TGTGCCAGCAGCCCCAATAGGCTAGCCCCTTCCCACGAGCAGTACTTC
v_gene: TRBV28; abundance: -; d_gene: -; j_gene: TRBJ2-7; CDR3aa: CASSRARTYEQYF; CDR3nt: TGTGCCAGCAGTCGGGCCAGGACCTACGAGCAGTACTTC
v_gene: TRBV7-9; abundance: -; d_gene: -; j_gene: TRBJ1-2; CDR3aa: CASSLETSAADTF; CDR3nt: TGTGCCAGCAGCTTAGAAACATCGGCGGCGGACACCTTC
v_gene: TRBV5-1; abundance: -; d_gene: -; j_gene: TRBJ1-4; CDR3aa: CASSAQQARNEKLFF; CDR3nt: TGCGCCAGCAGCGCCCAACAGGCCAGGAATGAAAAACTGTTTTTT
v_gene: TRBV30; abundance: -; d_gene: -; j_gene: TRBJ2-7; CDR3aa: CAWTVGRTGGYEQYF; CDR3nt: TGTGCCTGGACCGTAGGCCGAACGGGTGGCTACGAGCAGTACTTC
v_gene: TRBV29-1; abundance: -; d_gene: -; j_gene: TRBJ2-7; CDR3aa: CSGAISSYEQYF; CDR3nt: TGCAGCGGGGCGATTAGCTCCTACGAGCAGTACTTC
v_gene: TRBV7-3; abundance: -; d_gene: TRBD1; j_gene: TRBJ1-2; CDR3aa: CASNDREGGYTF; CDR3nt: TGTGCCAGCAACGACAGGGAGGGTGGCTACACCTTC
v_gene: TRBV19; abundance: few; d_gene: TRBD2; j_gene: TRBJ2-4; CDR3aa: CASRGAGESKNIQYF; CDR3nt: TGTGCCAGTAGGGGCGCGGGGGAGTCCAAAAACATTCAGTACTTC
v_gene: TRBV7-9; abundance: -; d_gene: -; j_gene: TRBJ2-7; CDR3aa: CASSRAKSGLGEQYF; CDR3nt: TGTGCCAGCAGTCGAGCAAAGTCTGGGCTCGGCGAGCAGTACTTC